The 31 T cell receptor beta chains below come from one sample, sequenced in a study of blood T cell repertoires in COVID-19 (dated by TCRdb to 2019 to 2021). Libraries were made using the immunoSEQ multiplex PCR assay. TCRdb retrieved this table from immuneACCESS and kept in-frame rearrangements only. Not all clones are present; in checked studies, unresolved V genes account for under half, and no reason is known for the remainder. This sample is represented by 300,000 to 400,000 clones; roughly 85% of them were singletons. 3.5% to 4.5% of the sample is in the top ten clones. The specimen sequenced was PBMCs or T cells enriched from blood (not recorded which). The receptor source for this set is a woman in her 40s with acute COVID-19.

The gene calls are TRBV29-1 and TRBJ1-3; no reliable D call. Trimming left V 7 bases short and J 0 bases short, with 13 bases between. This CDR3 has 14 residues. Germline values: CDR1 SQVTM, CDR2 ANQGSEA. The CDR3 loop is CSARSQSSGNTIYF. In DNA form, the CDR3 reads TGCAGCGCCCGGAGCCAGAGCTCTGGAAACACCATATATTTT.

The chain couples TRBV5-1 to TRBJ2-7, with D maybe TRBD2 (5 bases). This CDR3 spans 11 amino acids. Germline lookup yields CDR1 SGHRS and CDR2 YFSETQ. The V and J ends lost 7 bases and 7 bases respectively, with 12 bases between them. CDR3 nucleotide sequence: TGCGCCAGCCGGGATGTTGTGGAGCAGTACTTC. Amino acid sequence: CASRDVVEQYF.

V and J are TRBV7-9 and TRBJ1-6, with D perhaps matching TRBD1 (5 bases). Trimming stripped 7 bases from V and 0 bases from J, with 16 bases between. The CDR3 spans 17 residues. CDR1 is SEHNR, CDR2 FQNEAQ, per germline (reference sequence). In DNA form, the CDR3 reads TGTGCCAGCACCGACAGCGCACTTAGCTCCTATAATTCACCCCTCCACTTT. It codes for CASTDSALSSYNSPLHF.

V gene TRBV19 combines with J gene TRBJ2-7; TRBD1 matches at 7 bases. V lost 4 bases and J lost 0; bases outside the gene matches: 9. Germline values: CDR1 LNHDA, CDR2 SQIVND (reference sequence). CDR3 size: 16 residues. DNA for the CDR3: TGTGCCAGTAGTAAGGGGGCGAATAATACCTCCTACGAGCAGTACTTC. This gives the protein CASSKGANNTSYEQYF.

The V gene is TRBV7-9, the J gene TRBJ2-3; 8 bases match TRBD2. CDR3 length: 17 residues. V lost 3 bases to trimming and J lost 2 bases; unmatched junction nucleotides: 10. Germline CDR1 is SEHNR and CDR2 is FQNEAQ (reference sequence). The CDR3 nucleotides read TGTGCCAGCAGCTTTGGGGCGGGGGGACAATTCACAGATACGCAGTATTTT. As protein: CASSFGAGGQFTDTQYF. The full variable domain, completed using reference TRBV7-9 and TRBJ2-3, is DTGVSQNPRHKITKRGQNVTFRCDPISEHNRLYWYRQTLGQGPEFLTYFQNEAQLEKSRLLSDRFSAERPKGSFSTLEIQRTEQGDSAMYLCASSFGAGGQFTDTQYFGPGTRLTVL.

Turning to this clone: The junction and the germline gene differ at one end; a read error may be behind it. The chain is built from TRBV7-7 and TRBJ2-2; a possible D gene is TRBD1 (5 bases). Per germline, CDR1 SSHAT and CDR2 FNYEAQ (reference sequence). The CDR3 contains 13 residues. CDR3 sequence reads: CASSPRQTGELFF. In DNA, the CDR3 is TGTGCTAGCAGCCCGAGACAGACCGGGGAGCTGTTTTTT. Drawing the rest from reference TRBV7-7 and TRBJ2-2, the complete variable domain is GAGVSQSPRYKVTKRGQDVTLRCDPISSHATLYWYQQALGQGPEFLTYFNYEAQPDKSGLPSDRFSAERPEGSISTLTIQRTEQRDSAMYRCASSPRQTGELFFGEGSRLTVL.

J is TRBJ2-2 and V is TRBV9, with D possibly matching TRBD2 (6 bases). Germline lookup yields CDR1 SGDLS and CDR2 YYNGEE. The CDR3 is 16 residues long. Between the trimmed V and J ends, which lost 0 bases and 2 bases, there was a span of 11 bases. The CDR3 DNA follows: TGTGCCAGCAGCGTAGCCGGGACTGTCAACACCGGGGAGCTGTTTTTT. It yields the protein CASSVAGTVNTGELFF.

This clone was detected once. This sequence joins TRBV2 and TRBJ1-2; 8 bases agree with TRBD1. V dropped 6 bases and J dropped 2; count of bases not matched to a gene: 5. The CDR3 covers 14 residues. Germline V lookup: CDR1 SNHLY, CDR2 FYNNEI. CDR3 nucleotides: TGTGCCAGCAGGGCCCGACAGGGGAACTATGGCTACACCTTC. It yields the protein CASRARQGNYGYTF. The variable domain in full, completed from reference TRBV2 and TRBJ1-2, reads EPEVTQTPSHQVTQMGQEVILRCVPISNHLYFYWYRQILGQKVEFLVSFYNNEISEKSEIFDDQFSVERPDGSNFTLKIRSTKLEDSAMYFCASRARQGNYGYTFGSGTRLTVV.

Here the CDR3 DNA reads TGTGCCAGCAGTTTAGGGAGCCCCTACGAGCAGTACTTC. Translation gives CASSLGSPYEQYF. This rearrangement joins TRBV12-3 or TRBV12-4 to TRBJ2-7; D gene unclear. V was shortened by 1 base and J by 2 bases, with 6 bases between the two germline ends. The CDR3 runs 13 residues.

The chain carries TRBV7-9 and TRBJ2-5; 14 bases are shared with TRBD2. After removal of 0 bases from V and 4 bases from J, the junction contained 1 base not matched to a gene. The CDR3 is 16 residues long. The germline gives CDR1 SEHNR, CDR2 FQNEAQ (reference sequence). The CDR3 DNA reads as TGTGCCAGCAGCTTAGCTGGACTAGCGGGAGGAGAGACCCAGTACTTC. As protein: CASSLAGLAGGETQYF.

This sequence joins TRBV10-3 and TRBJ2-1; possibly TRBD2 for D (6 bases). Germline V lookup: CDR1 ENHRY, CDR2 SYGVKD. This CDR3 has 15 amino acids. V gave up 0 bases and J gave up 4 bases, with 10 bases separating them. CDR3 region: CAISESGGSYNEQFF. In DNA, the CDR3 is TGTGCCATCAGTGAGTCTGGGGGGTCGTACAATGAGCAGTTCTTC.

The V and J genes are TRBV15 and TRBJ2-5; D gene ambiguous. CDR1 is LNHNV, CDR2 YYDKDF, per germline (reference sequence). Trimming took 0 bases from V and 0 from J, leaving 8 bases between them. This CDR3 spans 15 amino acids. The CDR3 loop is CATSREANNQETQYF. The CDR3 DNA sequence: TGTGCCACCAGCAGAGAAGCGAACAACCAAGAGACCCAGTACTTC.

CDR3 nucleotides: TGCGCCAGCAGCTTGGGGTCAGAGGGATGGTATGGCTACACCTTC. Residues: CASSLGSEGWYGYTF. The chain links TRBV5-1 to TRBJ1-2; D not certain. CDR1 SGHRS and CDR2 YFSETQ come from the germline V gene. V was clipped by 0 bases and J by 5 bases, with 14 bases between them. The CDR3 is 15 residues long.

V is TRBV11-2 and J is TRBJ1-1; TRBD1 matches at 7 bases. Germline lookup yields CDR1 SGHAT and CDR2 FQNNGV. Trimming took 0 bases from V and 9 from J; bases not matched to a gene: 4. CDR3 length: 13 amino acids. The CDR3: CASSLEQQGKAFF. In DNA form, the CDR3 reads TGTGCCAGCAGCTTAGAGCAACAGGGGAAAGCTTTCTTT.

The V and J genes are TRBV28 and TRBJ1-3, with D unresolved. The length of the CDR3 is 17 residues. Trimming left V 2 bases short and J 4 bases short, with 18 bases between. Germline CDR1 and CDR2: MDHEN and SYDVKM. The CDR3 region is CASSLGLARGGGNTIYF. The CDR3 nucleotides are TGTGCCAGCAGTTTAGGTCTGGCCCGTGGAGGGGGAAACACCATATATTTT. Full variable domain (rest looked up from reference TRBV28 and TRBJ1-3): DVKVTQSSRYLVKRTGEKVFLECVQDMDHENMFWYRQDPGLGLRLIYFSYDVKMKEKGDIPEGYSVSREKKERFSLILESASTNQTSMYLCASSLGLARGGGNTIYFGEGSWLTVV.

This clone appeared a few times. The chain employs TRBV6-4 and TRBJ1-6; 8 bases are a match to TRBD1. Germline V lookup: CDR1 MRHNA, CDR2 SNTAGT. The CDR3 totals 17 residues. V was clipped by 0 bases and J by 2 bases; unmatched bases: 3. The CDR3 protein is CASSDSGRGPYNSPLHF. The CDR3 DNA is TGTGCCAGCAGTGACTCAGGCAGGGGGCCCTATAATTCACCCCTCCACTTT.

There are a few counts of this clone. CDR3 DNA: TGTGCCAGCAGAAACCCTCGACAGGGGGGTGGAAAACTGTTTTTT. It encodes CASRNPRQGGGKLFF. The V call is TRBV6-5, the J call TRBJ1-4; 9 bases map to TRBD1. The junction had 12 bases not matched to a gene; V was cut back by 6 bases and J by 10 bases. CDR3 length equals 15 residues. CDR1 is MNHEY, CDR2 SVGAGI, per germline.

This sequence joins TRBV28 and TRBJ1-1; D call uncertain. CDR3 length: 14 residues. Germline V CDR1 and CDR2: MDHEN, SYDVKM. V was trimmed by 6 bases and J by 1 base, leaving 12 bases between them. The CDR3 loop is CASRAPGGNTEAFF. The DNA for the CDR3 is TGTGCCAGCAGAGCCCCAGGTGGGAACACTGAAGCTTTCTTT.

The chain couples TRBV19 to TRBJ2-1; D is undetermined. CDR1 and CDR2 from the germline V gene are LNHDA and SQIVND (reference sequence). The CDR3 is made up of 13 amino acids. The germline V and J ends were trimmed by 5 bases and 6 bases, with 11 bases remaining between them. The CDR3 spells CASSPTRSNEQFF. CDR3 coding DNA: TGTGCCAGTAGTCCCACAAGAAGCAATGAGCAGTTCTTC.

V and J are TRBV5-1 and TRBJ1-3; possibly TRBD1 for D (5 bases). From germline, CDR1 is SGHRS and CDR2 YFSETQ. V gave up 4 bases and J gave up 7 bases, with 18 bases separating them. CDR3 size: 15 residues. The CDR3 protein is CASSQGTTSLNTIYF. CDR3 in DNA: TGCGCCAGCAGCCAAGGGACGACTAGCCTGAACACCATATATTTT.

This chain links TRBV28 with TRBJ2-1; 8 bases agree with TRBD2. This CDR3 has 16 residues. In germline, CDR1 is MDHEN, CDR2 SYDVKM. V trimming: 5 bases; J trimming: 5 bases; junction bases outside the gene matches: 11. CDR3 amino acids: CASSQSPGLGDNEQFF. DNA of the CDR3: TGTGCCAGCAGTCAGAGTCCGGGACTAGGGGACAATGAGCAGTTCTTC.

This chain joins TRBV28 and TRBJ2-2; D is perhaps TRBD2 (6 bases). Deletions cut 10 bases from V and 5 bases from J, with 14 bases between. This CDR3 spans 13 amino acids. Per the germline V gene, CDR1 is MDHEN and CDR2 is SYDVKM. The CDR3 DNA is TGTGCCATTAATAGCGGAGTTACCGGGGAGCTGTTTTTT. As protein: CAINSGVTGELFF. Complete variable domain (other parts from reference TRBV28 and TRBJ2-2): DVKVTQSSRYLVKRTGEKVFLECVQDMDHENMFWYRQDPGLGLRLIYFSYDVKMKEKGDIPEGYSVSREKKERFSLILESASTNQTSMYLCAINSGVTGELFFGEGSRLTVL.

The chain is built from TRBV7-9 and TRBJ2-7, with D perhaps TRBD2 (6 bases). V gave up 5 bases and J gave up 2 bases, with 22 bases separating them. The CDR3 is made up of 17 amino acids. Germline CDR1 reads SEHNR; CDR2 reads FQNEAQ (reference sequence). The CDR3 is CASSADAGTSLTYEQYF. CDR3 bases: TGTGCCAGCAGCGCCGACGCGGGGACTTCCCTAACCTACGAGCAGTACTTC. The full variable domain, completed using reference TRBV7-9 and TRBJ2-7, is DTGVSQNPRHKITKRGQNVTFRCDPISEHNRLYWYRQTLGQGPEFLTYFQNEAQLEKSRLLSDRFSAERPKGSFSTLEIQRTEQGDSAMYLCASSADAGTSLTYEQYFGPGTRLTVT.

The chain uses TRBV18 and TRBJ1-1; 7 bases agree with TRBD1. The CDR3 is made up of 15 amino acids. V gave up 3 bases and J gave up 5 bases; unmatched junction bases: 9. Germline CDR1 reads KGHSH; CDR2 reads LQKENI. As DNA, the CDR3 is TGTGCCAGCTCACCCGCCTTAACAGGGGCGACTGAAGCTTTCTTT. This translates into CASSPALTGATEAFF. The whole variable domain, filled in from reference TRBV18 and TRBJ1-1, reads NAGVMQNPRHLVRRRGQEARLRCSPMKGHSHVYWYRQLPEEGLKFMVYLQKENIIDESGMPKERFSAEFPKEGPSILRIQQVVRGDSAAYFCASSPALTGATEAFFGQGTRLTVV.

For the CDR3, the DNA is TGCAGCGTAGATGGGGGGGGTTTAGAGCAGTACTTC. Protein: CSVDGGGLEQYF. The chain uses TRBV29-1 and TRBJ2-7, with 7 bases identical to TRBD2. CDR1 and CDR2 from the germline V gene are SQVTM and ANQGSEA. V trimming: 6 bases; J trimming: 7 bases; junction bases outside the gene matches: 9. This CDR3 is built from 12 residues.

V usage is TRBV30 and J usage is TRBJ2-1, with 8 positions matching TRBD2. This CDR3 has 18 amino acids. V dropped 2 bases and J dropped 4; count of bases not matched to a gene: 16. Germline CDR1 GTSNPN, CDR2 SVGIG (reference sequence). CDR3 sequence reads: CAWSSPKGTGTRYNEQFF. In nucleotides, the CDR3 is TGTGCCTGGAGTTCTCCCAAGGGGACCGGGACTAGATACAATGAGCAGTTCTTC.

CDR3 bases: TGTGCCAGCTCACCTGGGGCGGCGGATTTGTCCGGGGAGCTGTTTTTT. Protein sequence: CASSPGAADLSGELFF. The chain joins TRBV18 to TRBJ2-2, with D perhaps TRBD1 (5 bases). Germline V gives CDR1 KGHSH, CDR2 LQKENI. This CDR3 is 16 amino acids long. Trimming removed 3 bases from V and 6 bases from J, with 17 bases in between.

J is TRBJ2-7 and V is TRBV18, with 12 bases that match TRBD2. The CDR3 extends over 16 amino acids. V shed 4 bases and J 1 base; nucleotides not matched to a gene: 5. Germline lookup yields CDR1 KGHSH and CDR2 LQKENI. DNA of the CDR3: TGTGCCAGCTCACGAGAGACTAGCGGGGGATCCTACGAGCAGTACTTC. This gives the protein CASSRETSGGSYEQYF.

The V and J genes are TRBV2 and TRBJ2-2, with 8 positions matching TRBD1. Trimming took 2 bases from V and 0 from J; bases not matched to a gene: 20. The CDR3 covers 22 residues. Looked up from germline, CDR1 is SNHLY and CDR2 is FYNNEI. CDR3 region: CASSETGQGRTRPWSNTGELFF. The CDR3 region has the DNA TGTGCCAGCAGTGAAACTGGACAGGGCAGAACCCGGCCCTGGTCGAACACCGGGGAGCTGTTTTTT.

The chain combines TRBV19 with TRBJ2-2, with TRBD1 as a possible D gene (6 bases). CDR1 is LNHDA and CDR2 is SQIVND in the germline V gene (reference sequence). The CDR3 has 14 amino acids. Trimming pared 8 bases from V and 0 bases from J, leaving 10 bases between. The CDR3 DNA is TGTGCCAGTGGACAGTCCTCGAACACCGGGGAGCTGTTTTTT. Its protein is CASGQSSNTGELFF.

The chain employs TRBV11-2 and TRBJ2-7; 7 bases match TRBD2. Germline loops: CDR1 SGHAT, CDR2 FQNNGV. Unmatched junction bases numbered 16, after V lost 7 bases and J lost 4 bases. The CDR3 totals 16 residues. CDR3 DNA sequence: TGTGCCAGCACAAGGTCTCTAGGTCTAGCGGTATACGAGCAGTACTTC. Translated: CASTRSLGLAVYEQYF.